Sequencing of this T cell receptor beta chain was carried out in a study of T cells in Graves' hyperthyroidism and ophthalmopathy. A few counts support this clonotype. Hyperthyroidism had been newly diagnosed in patients aged 18 to 65, and its duration was under 2 months. The study excluded patients with uncontrolled infection, other autoimmune disease, pregnancy or lactation. V was cut by 8 bases and J by 1 base, with 15 bases left in between. Germline values: CDR1 MGHRA, CDR2 YSYEKL. The CDR3 is 15 amino acids. Authors of the study amplified TCR beta CDR3 regions from RNA transcripts. The TCR CDR3 first-round RT-PCR relied on the HTBI primer set. TCRdb ran MiXCR on the multiplex PCR reads and lists one entry per CDR3 protein. This sample has about 570,000 distinct CDR3 sequences, with around 15% found just once.

Sequencing was carried out using blood. This chain links TRBV4-1 with TRBJ2-4, with unresolved D. The receptor's source is a middle-aged woman with Graves' hyperthyroidism. The CDR3 protein is CASSTGPLAKNIQYF. The DNA for the CDR3 is TGCGCCAGCTCGACCGGACCCCTGGCCAAAAACATTCAGTACTTC.